Shown below are 27 T cell receptor beta chains from a single sample sequenced in a study of glioma-infiltrating T cells. Amplification of TCR alpha and beta CDR3 regions from RNA used iRepertoire nested multiplex PCR. TCRdb reprocessed the multiplex PCR reads via MiXCR and lists one record per CDR3 protein. Of a few hundred thousand distinct CDR3 sequences in the sample, around 38% were seen once. Input material: glioma tissue, nonneoplastic brain tissue, or PBMCs (not recorded which). The receptors originated from a human donor with low-grade glioma or glioblastoma, undergoing nonglioma brain surgery, or in good health (not recorded which).

V is TRBV27 and J is TRBJ2-1; D gene unclear. There are 15 residues in the CDR3. V shed 1 base and J shed 5 bases, with 12 bases lying between them. Germline assignment: CDR1 MNHEY and CDR2 SMNVEV (reference sequence). The CDR3 DNA is TGTGCCAGCAGTTTATTGCCAGGCCCGAACAATGAGCAGTTCTTC. The encoded protein is CASSLLPGPNNEQFF.

This clonotype was found a few times. This chain joins TRBV4-2 and TRBJ2-7; D is unclear. Per germline, CDR1 LGHNA and CDR2 YNFKEQ. Trimming stripped 2 bases from V and 3 bases from J, with 8 bases between. The CDR3 runs to 13 residues. The CDR3 here is CASSQHQSYEQYF. The CDR3 DNA follows: TGTGCCAGCAGCCAACACCAGAGCTACGAGCAGTACTTC.

With respect to this clonotype: A single base separates this from a much larger clone, so it may be a read error. The gene calls are TRBV6-2 or TRBV6-3 and TRBJ2-2, with 10 nucleotides matching TRBD2. The CDR3 runs 16 residues. V gave up 2 bases and J gave up 6 bases; unmatched junction bases: 6. Germline V gives CDR1 MNHEY, CDR2 SVGEGT. The CDR3 reads CASSYHPSGSAGELFF. CDR3 DNA: TGTGCCAGCAGTTACCACCCTAGCGGGAGTGCCGGGGAGCTGTTTTTT.

The rearrangement uses TRBV28 and TRBJ1-2; unclear D gene. The V gene lost 6 bases and the J gene lost 8 bases, with 13 bases spanning the gap. Germline CDR1 reads MDHEN; CDR2 reads SYDVKM. The CDR3 contains 12 residues. The CDR3 DNA follows: TGTGCCAGCAGCACCGGACTCGGGGGCTACACCTTC. The encoded protein is CASSTGLGGYTF.

Points on this clonotype: This may be a read error: a much more frequent sequence differs by one nucleotide. This sequence joins TRBV6-2 or TRBV6-3 and TRBJ1-5; D gene unclear. The CDR3 covers 16 residues. Trimming pared 2 bases from V and 3 bases from J, leaving 14 bases between. Germline lookup yields CDR1 MNHEY and CDR2 SVGEGT. This chain's CDR3 is CASSYPANGFNQPQHF. In DNA, the CDR3 is TGTGCCAGCAGTTACCCAGCGAACGGATTCAATCAGCCCCAGCATTTT.

As concerns this clonotype: One end of the junction does not line up with germline, which may come from a read error. This chain connects TRBV6-2 or TRBV6-3 to TRBJ2-5, with TRBD2 matching 7 bases. CDR1 and CDR2 from the germline V gene are MNHEY and SVGEGT. The CDR3 extends over 15 amino acids. Here the CDR3 DNA reads TGTGCCATTTCTCCGGGACTACCTTTCCAAGAGACCAAGTACTTC. Translating it yields CAISPGLPFQETKYF.

The chain couples TRBV20-1 to TRBJ2-2; possible D gene TRBD2, 6 bases. Trimming removed 6 bases from V and 9 bases from J, with 11 bases in between. Germline assignment: CDR1 DFQATT and CDR2 SNEGSKA (reference sequence). CDR3 length equals 11 residues. The CDR3 sequence: CSARDFRELFF. The CDR3 nucleotides are TGCAGTGCACGGGACTTTCGGGAGCTGTTTTTT.

This clonotype was recorded a few times. A much more abundant neighbour one base away suggests this may be a read error. V is TRBV27 and J is TRBJ2-1, with D maybe TRBD1 (6 bases). Trimming pared 2 bases from V and 10 bases from J, leaving 12 bases between. The CDR3 consists of 13 residues. Germline CDR1 is MNHEY and CDR2 is SMNVEV (reference sequence). In DNA form, the CDR3 reads TGTGCCAGCAGTTTAATGTTAGGGGGAGAGCAGTTCTTC. Translation: CASSLMLGGEQFF.

Of note for this clonotype: This sequence is one base from a far larger clone and is likely a read error. The chain combines TRBV20-1 with TRBJ1-1; 7 bases align to TRBD1. CDR1 is DFQATT and CDR2 is SNEGSKA in the germline V gene (reference sequence). The CDR3 loop spans 13 amino acids. CDR3 sequence (DNA): TGCAGTGCTAGTCGGGACAGCAACACTGAAGCTCTCTTT. Protein sequence: CSASRDSNTEALF.

The V and J genes are TRBV20-1 and TRBJ2-4; a possible D gene is TRBD1 (6 bases). This CDR3 comprises 16 residues. Deletions cut 3 bases from V and 3 bases from J, with 18 bases between. The germline gives CDR1 DFQATT, CDR2 SNEGSKA (reference sequence). The CDR3 here is CSASFYGGRDKNIQYF. The CDR3 DNA sequence: TGCAGTGCTAGCTTTTATGGGGGCCGGGACAAAAACATTCAGTACTTC.

This clonotype appeared many times. The chain uses TRBV6-1 and TRBJ1-2; 8 positions match TRBD1. The CDR3 is 15 amino acids. Trimming took 5 bases from V and 6 from J; bases not matched to a gene: 11. Germline CDR1 and CDR2: MNHNS and SASEGT. The CDR3 DNA follows: TGTGCCAGCAGTCGCAGGCAGGGGGCGAGGGATGGCTACACCTTC. This gives the protein CASSRRQGARDGYTF.

This clonotype was found a few times. J is TRBJ2-7 and V is TRBV7-9; tentatively, D is TRBD1 (6 bases). CDR1 and CDR2 (germline): SEHNR, FQNEAQ (reference sequence). This CDR3 has 12 amino acids. Deletions cut 5 bases from V and 7 bases from J, with 12 bases between. CDR3 DNA sequence: TGTGCCAGCAGCCCCAACAGGGTAGAGCAGTACTTC. Amino acids: CASSPNRVEQYF.

The chain recombines TRBV7-2 with TRBJ2-4, with 11 bases fitting TRBD1. The CDR3 runs to 14 residues. Per the germline V gene, CDR1 is SGHTA and CDR2 is FQGNSA. J lost 6 bases, V lost 6 bases, and 4 bases had no gene match. The CDR3 DNA follows: TGTGCCAGCAGGCCAGGGACAGGGGGAAACATTCAGTACTTC. Protein: CASRPGTGGNIQYF.

This clonotype was counted at least ten times. The genes are TRBV7-2 and TRBJ1-1; 7 bases are a match to TRBD1. With V trimmed by 5 bases and J by 4 bases, 7 bases remained unmatched. CDR1 and CDR2 (germline): SGHTA, FQGNSA. The CDR3 contains 14 residues. The CDR3 spells CASSPNRGSTEAFF. CDR3 in DNA: TGTGCCAGCAGCCCCAACAGGGGATCCACTGAAGCTTTCTTT.

As regards this clonotype: A much larger clone sits a single nucleotide away, making a read error possible. The gene calls are TRBV6-1 and TRBJ1-4; TRBD1 might be the D (5 bases). CDR1 MNHNS and CDR2 SASEGT come from the germline V gene. The CDR3 contains 15 residues. CDR3 nucleotide sequence: TGTGCCAGCATTCGACTCGGGGCAACTAATGAAAGACTGTTTTTT. Translating gives CASIRLGATNERLFF.

The CDR3 reads CASSYRTGAINEQYF. For the CDR3, the DNA is TGTGCCAGCAGTTACCGGACAGGGGCCATCAACGAGCAGTACTTC. This chain joins TRBV6-5 and TRBJ2-7; 9 bases fit TRBD1. The V gene end was trimmed by 2 bases and the J gene end by 5 bases; junction bases not matched to a gene: 7. CDR1 is MNHEY, CDR2 SVGAGI, per germline. The CDR3 has 15 amino acids.

The rearrangement joins TRBV5-1 to TRBJ1-3; a possible D gene is TRBD1 (5 bases). Germline V lookup: CDR1 SGHRS, CDR2 YFSETQ. The CDR3 extends over 17 amino acids. V lost 0 bases and J 0 bases, leaving 13 bases between the germline ends. The CDR3 loop is CASSLEPQGSSGNTIYF. The CDR3 DNA follows: TGCGCCAGCAGCTTGGAACCCCAGGGAAGCTCTGGAAACACCATATATTTT.

A few counts support this clonotype. It may be a read error: a sequence one base away is much more abundant. The V call is TRBV28, the J call TRBJ1-5; no clear D. This CDR3 region has 15 residues. The V and J ends lost 2 bases and 6 bases respectively, with 14 bases between them. Per germline, CDR1 MDHEN and CDR2 SYDVKM. CDR3 loop: CASSLKPHNTQPQHF. The CDR3, as DNA: TGTGCCAGCAGTTTAAAGCCCCACAATACTCAGCCCCAGCATTTT.

In this sample, this clonotype turned up a few times. This may stem from a read error, because a much larger clone lies one nucleotide away. This rearrangement joins TRBV15 to TRBJ2-1; 8 positions agree with TRBD2. V was pared by 11 bases and J by 7 bases, with 4 bases of the junction left unmatched. The germline CDR1 and CDR2 sequences are LNHNV and YYDKDF (reference sequence). This CDR3 is built from 11 residues. In DNA, the CDR3 is TGTGCCGCGGGCGGGGGGAATGAGCAGTTCTTC. This translates into CAAGGGNEQFF.

Of note for this clonotype: This is likely a read error, given that the CDR3 carries no conserved phenylalanine or tryptophan at its end. V is TRBV5-1 and J is TRBJ2-3; 9 bases are a match to TRBD1. CDR3 length equals 15 residues. With 2 bases clipped from V and 5 bases from J, the junction kept 6 bases outside the gene matches. Germline assignment: CDR1 SGHRS and CDR2 YFSETQ. The CDR3 sequence is CASSLRQGVEDTQYL. The CDR3 DNA is TGCGCCAGCAGCTTACGACAGGGGGTAGAAGATACGCAGTATCTT.

On this clonotype: Its ends do not fully match the called genes, so a read error is possible. The chain recombines TRBV27 with TRBJ2-7; D gene unclear. Germline CDR1 reads MNHEY; CDR2 reads SMNVEV (reference sequence). The CDR3 runs 12 residues. In nucleotides, the CDR3 is TGTGCCAGCAGTTACTGGACCTACGGGCAGTACTTC. It specifies CASSYWTYGQYF.

This clonotype has more than one count but fewer than ten. The CDR3 reads CASSLPGTNEKLFF. As DNA, the CDR3 is TGTGCCAGCAGCTTACCAGGGACTAATGAAAAACTGTTTTTT. The rearrangement uses TRBV28 and TRBJ1-4, with D possibly TRBD1 on 5 matching bases. CDR3 length: 14 residues. V was cut by 6 bases and J by 2 bases, with 10 bases left in between. Germline V gene sequence: CDR1 MDHEN, CDR2 SYDVKM.

This clonotype was seen a handful of times. The chain joins TRBV15 to TRBJ2-7, with D unclear. V was cut by 0 bases and J by 2 bases, with 8 bases left in between. CDR1 and CDR2 (germline): LNHNV, YYDKDF (reference sequence). This CDR3 is built from 14 residues. The CDR3 is CATSRDRRTYEQYF. The CDR3 region has the DNA TGTGCCACCAGCAGAGATCGCAGGACCTACGAGCAGTACTTC.

This clonotype was counted a few times. The chain is built from TRBV4-1 and TRBJ2-5, with TRBD2 identical over 8 bases. V shed 1 base, J shed 5 bases, and the junction held 3 bases outside the gene matches. The CDR3 length is 14 residues. CDR1 and CDR2 (germline): MGHRA, YSYEKL. CDR3 DNA: TGCGCCAGCAGCCAAGGGCGGGAGGTCGAGACCCAGTACTTC. Amino acid sequence: CASSQGREVETQYF.

This clonotype was observed many times. This chain links TRBV6-2 or TRBV6-3 with TRBJ2-1, with no clear D. V lost 2 bases and J lost 2, with 13 bases in between. The CDR3 has 16 residues. Germline assignment: CDR1 MNHEY and CDR2 SVGEGT. The CDR3 loop is CASSYLTGSPYNEQFF. DNA of the CDR3: TGTGCCAGCAGTTACCTCACCGGGTCGCCCTACAATGAGCAGTTCTTC.

A note on this clonotype: Just one base apart from a much larger clone, this may be a read error. The rearrangement links TRBV7-9 to TRBJ2-3, with D possibly matching TRBD1 (6 bases). The V and J ends lost 5 bases and 7 bases respectively, with 16 bases between them. The CDR3 contains 14 residues. Looked up from germline, CDR1 is SEHNR and CDR2 is FQNEAQ (reference sequence). CDR3 nucleotides: TGTGCCAGCAGCGTGTCCCGGGACATTAATACGCAGTATTTT. This gives the protein CASSVSRDINTQYF.

This clonotype was detected only a few times. The chain couples TRBV4-2 to TRBJ2-7, with TRBD1 matching over 7 bases. The V and J ends lost 0 bases and 6 bases, in that order; junction bases with no gene match: 5. Germline V gene sequence: CDR1 LGHNA, CDR2 YNFKEQ. The length of the CDR3 is 14 residues. CDR3 in DNA: TGTGCCAGCAGCCAAGATGGGGGACAGCGCGAGCAGTACTTC. Its protein product is CASSQDGGQREQYF.